This TCR beta chain was sequenced during a study of blood T cells in healthy people across ages. CDR1 is MGHRA and CDR2 is YSYEKL in the germline V gene. The CDR3 is made up of 16 amino acids. J was trimmed by 10 bases and V by 0 bases; bases with no gene match: 8. A sample-barcoded 5' primer and a J-beta primer mix were used in a second PCR of about 7 to 12 cycles. TCRdb used MiXCR to reprocess the 5' RACE reads, holding one entry per CDR3 protein. The profile shows about 970,000 distinct CDR3 sequences, just over 50% of them singletons. The V and J genes are TRBV4-1 and TRBJ2-5, with TRBD2 identical over 13 bases. The sequence derives from a woman aged 60-75 years in good health. Sequencing input: blood. CDR3 loop: CASSQDQWTSGSYQYF. For the CDR3, the DNA is TGCGCCAGCAGCCAAGACCAATGGACTAGCGGGAGTTACCAGTACTTC.